This T cell receptor beta chain originates from a study of blood T cells in healthy people across ages. Germline V gene sequence: CDR1 SGHAT, CDR2 FQDESV (reference sequence). J gave up 3 bases and V 5 bases, and 7 bases lay outside the gene matches. This CDR3 is built from 15 residues. Study-wide points: Higher diversity, along with more naive CD4+ cells, distinguished long-lived donors from aged donors. Leaving the PBMCs unsorted stopped any conclusive comparison of naive versus antigen-experienced cells.

To note about this clonotype: Its antigen is still unknown.

Combining a sample-barcoded 5' primer with a J-beta primer mix, a second PCR ran for 7 to 11 cycles. The study obtained at least 2.5 million CDR3-containing paired-end reads from every sample. MiXCR was run by TCRdb on the 5' RACE reads, yielding one entry per CDR3 protein. The table has over 1,500,000 distinct CDR3 sequences, about 39% seen once. J is TRBJ2-1 and V is TRBV11-1; 7 bases align to TRBD2. Specimen: blood. This clonotype was sampled from a human donor in good health. The CDR3 loop is CASSKSGADYNEQFF. The CDR3 DNA follows: TGTGCCAGCAGCAAGAGCGGGGCTGACTACAATGAGCAGTTCTTC.